Presented here are 18 T cell receptor beta chains from one specimen sequenced in a study of blood T cell repertoires in COVID-19 (dated by TCRdb to between 2020 and 2021). Library method: the immunoSEQ multiplex PCR assay. What TCRdb holds here is the immuneACCESS table cut down to in-frame rearrangements. Part of the clones is not present; checked against another copy, under half of the missing clones reflect an unresolved V gene, and the others are unexplained. This sample holds just over 300,000 clones; approximately 91% were observed only once. The ten largest make up 8% to 10% of the sample. Sequencing was performed on PBMCs or T cells enriched from blood (not recorded which). Receptor source: a middle-aged woman who had recovered from COVID-19.

This chain links TRBV11-2 with TRBJ2-5; no clear D. Trimming cost V 1 base and J 2 bases, with 5 bases left between them. Germline-derived CDR1 and CDR2 are SGHAT and FQNNGV. The CDR3 is made up of 13 amino acids. The CDR3 reads CASSLVLQETQYF. In DNA form, the CDR3 reads TGTGCCAGCAGCTTAGTTCTTCAAGAGACCCAGTACTTC.

The V gene is TRBV12-3 or TRBV12-4, the J gene TRBJ2-3, with D perhaps TRBD2 (6 bases). Trimming took 7 bases from V and 1 from J, leaving 9 bases between them. This CDR3 has 13 residues. CDR3 sequence: CASTWGGTDTQYF. CDR3 nucleotide sequence: TGTGCCAGCACTTGGGGGGGCACAGATACGCAGTATTTT.

The gene calls are TRBV12-5 and TRBJ1-1, with D perhaps TRBD1 (5 bases). The CDR3 is 14 amino acids. The V gene lost 4 bases and the J gene lost 6 bases, with 15 bases spanning the gap. Germline CDR1 is LGHNT and CDR2 is FRNRAP. As DNA, the CDR3 is TGTGCTAGTGGTTCAGGGTCGTCTATACCTGAAGCTTTCTTT. Its protein product is CASGSGSSIPEAFF.

The chain employs TRBV18 and TRBJ1-2; 9 bases match TRBD1. Germline CDR1 is KGHSH and CDR2 is LQKENI. The CDR3 is 14 amino acids. V shed 4 bases, J shed 3 bases, and the junction held 3 bases outside the gene matches. CDR3 sequence: CASSLGQGDYGYTF. The CDR3 DNA follows: TGTGCCAGCTCACTGGGACAGGGTGACTATGGCTACACCTTC. The full variable domain, in which reference TRBV18 and TRBJ1-2 provide the parts outside the CDR3, is NAGVMQNPRHLVRRRGQEARLRCSPMKGHSHVYWYRQLPEEGLKFMVYLQKENIIDESGMPKERFSAEFPKEGPSILRIQQVVRGDSAAYFCASSLGQGDYGYTFGSGTRLTVV.

This chain joins TRBV5-4 and TRBJ2-1; TRBD1 matches 8 bases. There are 14 residues in the CDR3. Trimming removed 6 bases from V and 3 bases from J; junction bases left unmatched: 5. Looked up from germline, CDR1 is SGHNT and CDR2 is YYREEE (reference sequence). CDR3 nucleotide sequence: TGTGCCAGCACCAGGACAGGGTACTACAATGAGCAGTTCTTC. Its protein product is CASTRTGYYNEQFF.

This chain joins TRBV30 and TRBJ1-5; 7 nucleotides match TRBD1. CDR1 is GTSNPN and CDR2 is SVGIG in the germline V gene (reference sequence). This CDR3 comprises 14 residues. V gave up 1 base and J gave up 7 bases; unmatched junction bases: 7. The CDR3 region has the DNA TGTGCCTGGAGTGCAAACAGGGGTCACCAGCCCCAGCATTTT. Amino acids: CAWSANRGHQPQHF. Full variable domain (outside the CDR3, taken from reference TRBV30 and TRBJ1-5): SQTIHQWPATLVQPVGSPLSLECTVEGTSNPNLYWYRQAAGRGLQLLFYSVGIGQISSEVPQNLSASRPQDRQFILSSKKLLLSDSGFYLCAWSANRGHQPQHFGDGTRLSIL.

The chain combines TRBV2 with TRBJ1-2; unclear D gene. This CDR3 contains 16 residues. Trimming took off 4 bases at V and 0 bases at J, with 15 bases between the two ends. Germline lookup yields CDR1 SNHLY and CDR2 FYNNEI. CDR3 in amino acids: CASSGRLTEPNYGYTF. CDR3 bases: TGTGCCAGCAGTGGACGACTAACAGAACCTAACTATGGCTACACCTTC.

On this clone: The germline gene is not matched at one end of the junction; a read error may be the cause. The CDR3 sequence: CASSLESYGTTRF. As DNA, the CDR3 is TGTGCCAGCAGCTTAGAGTCCTACGGGACTACGCGCTTC. V and J are TRBV11-2 and TRBJ2-7; 7 nucleotides line up with TRBD2. CDR1 and CDR2 (germline): SGHAT, FQNNGV. The CDR3 consists of 13 residues.

The CDR3 DNA follows: TGTGCCAGTAGTATAGTGGGGGCAACAGATACGCAGTATTTT. Its protein product is CASSIVGATDTQYF. V and J are TRBV19 and TRBJ2-3, with a possible D match to TRBD1 (6 bases). There are 14 residues in the CDR3. Looked up from germline, CDR1 is LNHDA and CDR2 is SQIVND (reference sequence). Trimming shortened V by 1 base and J by 3 bases, and 8 bases separated the two germline ends.

This chain links TRBV30 with TRBJ2-7, with 8 bases matching TRBD1. The CDR3 totals 13 residues. The germline CDR1 and CDR2 sequences are GTSNPN and SVGIG (reference sequence). The CDR3 coding sequence is TGTGCTTCAGGCGGGACAGGCTCCTACGAGCAGTACTTC. Protein: CASGGTGSYEQYF. The full variable domain, in which reference TRBV30 and TRBJ2-7 provide the parts outside the CDR3, is SQTIHQWPATLVQPVGSPLSLECTVEGTSNPNLYWYRQAAGRGLQLLFYSVGIGQISSEVPQNLSASRPQDRQFILSSKKLLLSDSGFYLCASGGTGSYEQYFGPGTRLTVT.

The rearrangement uses TRBV6-5 and TRBJ1-2; 7 nucleotides line up with TRBD1. Germline V gives CDR1 MNHEY, CDR2 SVGAGI. CDR3 length equals 13 residues. After removal of 2 bases from V and 8 bases from J, the junction contained 5 bases not matched to a gene. The CDR3 coding sequence is TGTGCCAGCAGTTACGGAGACAGGGTCGGCTACACCTTC. Residues: CASSYGDRVGYTF.

V gene TRBV15 combines with J gene TRBJ2-7; TRBD2 aligns across 7 bases. V lost 0 bases to trimming and J lost 2 bases; unmatched junction nucleotides: 1. Germline assignment: CDR1 LNHNV and CDR2 YYDKDF (reference sequence). The CDR3 runs to 14 residues. The CDR3 region has the DNA TGTGCCACCAGCAGAGAGGGGGGGACCTACGAGCAGTACTTC. It encodes CATSREGGTYEQYF.

V and J are TRBV5-4 and TRBJ2-7; D not resolved. V was pared by 2 bases and J by 0 bases, with 6 bases between. The CDR3 is 13 residues long. CDR1 and CDR2 (germline): SGHNT, YYREEE (reference sequence). The chain's CDR3 is CASSFGSSYEQYF. The DNA of the CDR3 is TGTGCCAGCAGCTTTGGCAGCTCCTACGAGCAGTACTTC.

CDR3: CAWSANPQGTIYF. The CDR3 DNA sequence: TGTGCCTGGAGCGCAAACCCCCAGGGCACCATATATTTT. The J gene is TRBJ1-3, the V gene TRBV30, with D perhaps matching TRBD1 (5 bases). Germline CDR1 is GTSNPN and CDR2 is SVGIG (reference sequence). The length of the CDR3 is 13 residues. Trimming stripped 3 bases from V and 9 bases from J, with 15 bases between.

This clone has more than one count but fewer than ten. V is TRBV30 and J is TRBJ2-7; 8 bases agree with TRBD1. Trimming at V came to 4 bases and at J to 7 bases, leaving 9 bases not matched to a gene. This CDR3 contains 13 residues. The V gene's germline CDR1 is GTSNPN and CDR2 SVGIG (reference sequence). CDR3 DNA sequence: TGTGCCTGGACCGACAGGGGTACTAAAGAGCAGTACTTC. This translates into CAWTDRGTKEQYF.

This clone showed up just a few times. The chain links TRBV19 to TRBJ2-5, with TRBD2 identical over 8 bases. In germline, CDR1 is LNHDA, CDR2 SQIVND (reference sequence). The length of the CDR3 is 12 residues. With 8 bases clipped from V and 4 bases from J, the junction kept 3 bases outside the gene matches. The chain's CDR3 is CASSAGGETQYF. CDR3 sequence (DNA): TGTGCCAGTTCGGCGGGGGGAGAGACCCAGTACTTC.

V usage is TRBV7-9 and J usage is TRBJ1-2; 9 bases align to TRBD1. The junction had 9 bases not matched to a gene; V was cut back by 0 bases and J by 7 bases. The germline gives CDR1 SEHNR, CDR2 FQNEAQ (reference sequence). This CDR3 comprises 16 residues. CDR3 bases: TGTGCCAGCAGCTTAGCTACGACAGGGGGTGTAGGTGGCTACACCTTC. Its protein is CASSLATTGGVGGYTF. Using reference TRBV7-9 and TRBJ1-2 for the parts outside the CDR3, the full variable domain is DTGVSQNPRHKITKRGQNVTFRCDPISEHNRLYWYRQTLGQGPEFLTYFQNEAQLEKSRLLSDRFSAERPKGSFSTLEIQRTEQGDSAMYLCASSLATTGGVGGYTFGSGTRLTVV.

This chain links TRBV28 with TRBJ1-5; D unclear. The CDR3 has 14 amino acids. Germline values: CDR1 MDHEN, CDR2 SYDVKM. V gave up 2 bases and J gave up 7 bases, with 12 bases separating them. DNA for the CDR3: TGTGCCAGCAGTTTACGCCCCGATCGGCAGCCCCAGCATTTT. Translated, it gives CASSLRPDRQPQHF.